This paragraph covers one TCR beta chain sequence. Its specificity is not known. This sample was included in a study of cytomegalovirus exposure and HLA in healthy donors. Overall study findings and caveats: Associated with cytomegalovirus, according to the listing, were 164 TCR beta chains.

Sequenced by immunoSEQ multiplex PCR; TCRdb stores in-frame clones only, minus some. The sample includes about 280,000 clones, around 86% seen only once; the top ten take roughly 1%. There are 14 residues in the CDR3. Germline V lookup: CDR1 MDHEN, CDR2 SYDVKM. Losses at the gene ends were 6 bases for V and 1 base for J; bases not matched to a gene: 2. The receptor's source is a woman younger than 30 in good health and CMV-seronegative. The source material was PBMCs. This chain joins TRBV28 and TRBJ2-7; 11 bases match TRBD2. In DNA, the CDR3 is TGTGCCAGCAGCTTAGCGGGGGGGTCCTACGAGCAGTACTTC. Protein sequence: CASSLAGGSYEQYF.